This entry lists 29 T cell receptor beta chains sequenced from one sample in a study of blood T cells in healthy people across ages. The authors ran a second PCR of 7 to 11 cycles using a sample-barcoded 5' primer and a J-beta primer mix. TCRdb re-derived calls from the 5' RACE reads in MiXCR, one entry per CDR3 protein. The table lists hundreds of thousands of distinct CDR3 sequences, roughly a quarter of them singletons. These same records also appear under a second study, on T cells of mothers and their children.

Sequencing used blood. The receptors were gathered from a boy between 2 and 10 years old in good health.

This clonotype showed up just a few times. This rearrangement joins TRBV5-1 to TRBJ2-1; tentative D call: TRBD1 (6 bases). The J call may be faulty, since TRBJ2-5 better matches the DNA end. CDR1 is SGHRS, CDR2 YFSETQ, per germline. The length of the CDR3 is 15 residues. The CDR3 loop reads CASSLEGEGEGTQYF. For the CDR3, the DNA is TGCGCCAGCAGCTTGGAGGGAGAGGGGGAAGGGACCCAGTACTTC.

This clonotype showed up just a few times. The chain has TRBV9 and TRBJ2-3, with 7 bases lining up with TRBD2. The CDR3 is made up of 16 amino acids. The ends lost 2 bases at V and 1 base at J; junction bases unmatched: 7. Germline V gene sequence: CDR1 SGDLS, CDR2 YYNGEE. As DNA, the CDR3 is TGTGCCAGCAGCGTTTCCCCCGCGGGGGGCACAGATACGCAGTATTTT. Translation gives CASSVSPAGGTDTQYF.

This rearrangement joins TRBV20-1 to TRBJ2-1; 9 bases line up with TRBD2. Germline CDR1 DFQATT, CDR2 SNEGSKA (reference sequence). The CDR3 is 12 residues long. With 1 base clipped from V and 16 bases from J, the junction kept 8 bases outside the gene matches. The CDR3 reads CSARAWAGGDFF. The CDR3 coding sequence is TGCAGTGCTAGAGCTTGGGCGGGGGGGGATTTCTTC.

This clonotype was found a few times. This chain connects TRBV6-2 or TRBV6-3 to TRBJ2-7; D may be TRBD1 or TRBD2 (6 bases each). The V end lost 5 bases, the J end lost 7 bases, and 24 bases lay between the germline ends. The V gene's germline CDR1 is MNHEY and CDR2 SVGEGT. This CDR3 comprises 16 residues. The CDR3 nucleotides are TGTGCCAGCAGTCCGCCGGATTATTGGGGGGCGGGAGAGCAGTACTTC. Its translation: CASSPPDYWGAGEQYF.

The CDR3: CASRRGGLRYNEQFF. The DNA for the CDR3 is TGTGCCAGCAGGAGGGGAGGACTCCGATACAATGAGCAGTTCTTC. The V and J genes are TRBV2 and TRBJ2-1; TRBD2 might be the D (6 bases). Deletions cut 6 bases from V and 4 bases from J, with 16 bases between. This CDR3 has 15 amino acids. Germline CDR1 and CDR2: SNHLY and FYNNEI.

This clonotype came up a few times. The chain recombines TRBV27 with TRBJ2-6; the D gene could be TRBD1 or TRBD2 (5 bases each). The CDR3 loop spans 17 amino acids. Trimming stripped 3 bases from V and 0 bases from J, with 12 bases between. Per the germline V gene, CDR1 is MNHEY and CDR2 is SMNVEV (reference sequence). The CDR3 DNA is TGTGCCAGCAGTTTGCGGGTAGGGGCCTCTGGGGCCAACGTCCTGACTTTC. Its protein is CASSLRVGASGANVLTF.

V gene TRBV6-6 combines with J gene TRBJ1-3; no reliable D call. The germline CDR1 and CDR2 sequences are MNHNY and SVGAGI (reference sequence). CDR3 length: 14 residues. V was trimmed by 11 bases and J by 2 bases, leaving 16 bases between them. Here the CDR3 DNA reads TGTGCCTGTACGTCTACAGCAGCTGGAAACACCATATATTTT. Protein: CACTSTAAGNTIYF.

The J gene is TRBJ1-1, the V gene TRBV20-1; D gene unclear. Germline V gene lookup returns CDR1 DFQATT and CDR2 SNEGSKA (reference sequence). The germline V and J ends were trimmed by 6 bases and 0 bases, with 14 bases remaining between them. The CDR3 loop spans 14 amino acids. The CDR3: CSAPVGLMNTEAFF. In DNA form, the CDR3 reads TGCAGTGCCCCTGTCGGGCTCATGAACACTGAAGCTTTCTTT.

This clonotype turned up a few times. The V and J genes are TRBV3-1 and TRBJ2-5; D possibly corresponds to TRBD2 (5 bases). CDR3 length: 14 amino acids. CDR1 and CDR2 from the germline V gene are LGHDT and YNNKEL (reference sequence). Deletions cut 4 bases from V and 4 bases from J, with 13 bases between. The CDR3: CASSPERWGETQYF. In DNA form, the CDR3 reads TGTGCCAGCAGCCCAGAGCGGTGGGGAGAGACCCAGTACTTC.

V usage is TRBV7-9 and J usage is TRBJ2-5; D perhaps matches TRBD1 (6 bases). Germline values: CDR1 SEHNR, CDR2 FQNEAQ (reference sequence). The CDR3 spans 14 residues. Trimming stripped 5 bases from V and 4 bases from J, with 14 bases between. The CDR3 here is CASSQTGPGETQYF. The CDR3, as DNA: TGTGCCAGCAGCCAAACAGGGCCGGGAGAGACCCAGTACTTC.

The CDR3 sequence: CASSFGQDRKNEQFF. CDR3 DNA sequence: TGTGCCAGCAGTTTTGGGCAGGATAGGAAGAATGAGCAGTTCTTC. The chain links TRBV12-3 or TRBV12-4 to TRBJ2-5; D ambiguous. The J call could be wrong; TRBJ2-1 is a better fit for the DNA end. This CDR3 is 15 amino acids long.

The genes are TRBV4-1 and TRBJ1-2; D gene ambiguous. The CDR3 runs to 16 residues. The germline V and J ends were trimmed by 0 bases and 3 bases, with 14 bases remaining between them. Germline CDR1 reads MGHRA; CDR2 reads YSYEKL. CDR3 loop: CASSQEDAVLHYGYTF. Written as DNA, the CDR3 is TGCGCCAGCAGCCAAGAGGACGCAGTATTACACTATGGCTACACCTTC.

For the CDR3, the DNA is TGCGCCAGCCCGTCGAGGGAAGCCAAAAACATTCAGTACTTC. This gives the protein CASPSREAKNIQYF. The chain combines TRBV10-2 with TRBJ2-4; D is perhaps TRBD2 (5 bases). CDR1 is WSHSY, CDR2 SAAADI, per germline. The CDR3 runs to 14 residues. The ends were cut back, 8 bases at V and 0 bases at J, with 11 bases in the middle.

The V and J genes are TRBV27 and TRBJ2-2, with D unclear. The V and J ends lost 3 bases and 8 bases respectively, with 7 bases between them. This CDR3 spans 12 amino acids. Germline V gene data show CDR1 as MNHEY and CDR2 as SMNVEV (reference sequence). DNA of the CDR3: TGTGCCAGCAGTTTCAAGTCTGGGGAGCTGTTTTTT. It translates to CASSFKSGELFF.

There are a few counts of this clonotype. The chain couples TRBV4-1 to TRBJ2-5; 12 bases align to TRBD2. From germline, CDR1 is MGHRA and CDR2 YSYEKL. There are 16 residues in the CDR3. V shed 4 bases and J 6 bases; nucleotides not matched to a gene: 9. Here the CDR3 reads CASSPETSGRGKTQYF. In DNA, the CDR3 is TGCGCCAGCAGCCCCGAGACTAGCGGGAGAGGAAAGACCCAGTACTTC.

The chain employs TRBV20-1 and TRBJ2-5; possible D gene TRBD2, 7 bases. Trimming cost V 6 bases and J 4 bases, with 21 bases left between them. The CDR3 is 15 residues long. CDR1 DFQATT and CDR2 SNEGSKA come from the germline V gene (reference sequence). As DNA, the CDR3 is TGCAGTGCGCTAACAGAAAGGGGGGGGCGAGAGACCCAGTACTTC. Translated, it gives CSALTERGGRETQYF.

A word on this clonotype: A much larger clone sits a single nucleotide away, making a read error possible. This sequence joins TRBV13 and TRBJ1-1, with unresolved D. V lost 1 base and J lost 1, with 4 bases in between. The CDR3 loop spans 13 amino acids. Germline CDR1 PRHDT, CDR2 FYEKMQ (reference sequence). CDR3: CASSLDENTEAFF. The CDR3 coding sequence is TGTGCCAGCAGCTTAGACGAGAACACTGAAGCTTTCTTT.

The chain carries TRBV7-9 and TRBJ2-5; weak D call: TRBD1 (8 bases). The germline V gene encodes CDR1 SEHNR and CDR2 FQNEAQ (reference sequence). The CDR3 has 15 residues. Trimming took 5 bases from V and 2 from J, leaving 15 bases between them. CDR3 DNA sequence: TGTGCCAGCAGCCAACAGGGGGGGGCACAAGAGACCCAGTACTTC. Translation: CASSQQGGAQETQYF.

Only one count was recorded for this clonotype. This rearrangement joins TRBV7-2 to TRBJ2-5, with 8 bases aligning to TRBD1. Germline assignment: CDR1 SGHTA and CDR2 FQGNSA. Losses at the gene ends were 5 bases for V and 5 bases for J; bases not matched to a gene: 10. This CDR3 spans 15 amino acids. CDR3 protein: CASSRDRGGWETQYF. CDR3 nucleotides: TGTGCCAGCAGCCGCGACAGGGGTGGTTGGGAGACCCAGTACTTC.

DNA of the CDR3: TGCAGTGCCCAAGGCGGGGAGACCCAGTACTTC. This translates into CSAQGGETQYF. The chain uses TRBV20-1 and TRBJ2-5; tentatively, D is TRBD2 (5 bases). The CDR3 extends over 11 amino acids. Looked up from germline, CDR1 is DFQATT and CDR2 is SNEGSKA (reference sequence). The V end was cut by 6 bases, the J end by 5 bases, with 10 bases between.

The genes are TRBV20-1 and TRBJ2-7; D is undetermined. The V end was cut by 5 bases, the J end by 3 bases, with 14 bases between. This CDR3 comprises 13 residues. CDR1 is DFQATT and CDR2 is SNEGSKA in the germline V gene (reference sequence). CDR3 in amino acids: CSASKTGGYEQYF. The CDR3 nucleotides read TGCAGTGCTTCAAAGACTGGTGGCTACGAGCAGTACTTC.

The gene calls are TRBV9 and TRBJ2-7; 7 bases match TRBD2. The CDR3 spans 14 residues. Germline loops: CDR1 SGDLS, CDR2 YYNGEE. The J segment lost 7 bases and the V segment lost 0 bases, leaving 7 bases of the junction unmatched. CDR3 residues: CASSVGGGSEEQYF. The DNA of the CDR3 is TGTGCCAGCAGCGTAGGGGGCGGGAGCGAGGAGCAGTACTTC. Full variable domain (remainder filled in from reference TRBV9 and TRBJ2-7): DSGVTQTPKHLITATGQRVTLRCSPRSGDLSVYWYQQSLDQGLQFLIQYYNGEERAKGNILERFSAQQFPDLHSELNLSSLELGDSALYFCASSVGGGSEEQYFGPGTRLTVT.

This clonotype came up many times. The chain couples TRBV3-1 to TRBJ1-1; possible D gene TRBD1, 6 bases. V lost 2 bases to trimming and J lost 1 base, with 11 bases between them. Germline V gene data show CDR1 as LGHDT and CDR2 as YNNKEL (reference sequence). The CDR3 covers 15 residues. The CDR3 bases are TGTGCCAGCAGCCAACTACCGACAGGGAACACTGAAGCTTTCTTT. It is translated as CASSQLPTGNTEAFF.

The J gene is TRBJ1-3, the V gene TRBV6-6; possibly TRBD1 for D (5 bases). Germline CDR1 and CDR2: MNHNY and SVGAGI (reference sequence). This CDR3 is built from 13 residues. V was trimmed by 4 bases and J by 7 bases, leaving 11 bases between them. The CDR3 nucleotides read TGTGCCAGCAGTTCCGACCAGGGCAACACCATATATTTT. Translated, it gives CASSSDQGNTIYF.

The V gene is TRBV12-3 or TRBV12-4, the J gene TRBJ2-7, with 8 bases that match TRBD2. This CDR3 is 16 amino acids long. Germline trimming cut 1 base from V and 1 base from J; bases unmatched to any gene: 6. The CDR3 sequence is CASSLEETSASYEQYF. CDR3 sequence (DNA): TGTGCCAGCAGTTTAGAAGAGACTAGCGCGTCCTACGAGCAGTACTTC.

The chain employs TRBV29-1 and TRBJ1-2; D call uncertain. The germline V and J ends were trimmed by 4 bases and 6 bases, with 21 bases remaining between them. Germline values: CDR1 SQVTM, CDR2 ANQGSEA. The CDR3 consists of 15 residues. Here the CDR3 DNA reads TGCAGCGTTGGGTCCCCTCAAGGGTCATCCCATGGCTACACCTTC. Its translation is CSVGSPQGSSHGYTF. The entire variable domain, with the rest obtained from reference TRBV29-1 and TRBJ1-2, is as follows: SAVISQKPSRDICQRGTSLTIQCQVDSQVTMMFWYRQQPGQSLTLIATANQGSEATYESGFVIDKFPISRPNLTFSTLTVSNMSPEDSSIYLCSVGSPQGSSHGYTFGSGTRLTVV.

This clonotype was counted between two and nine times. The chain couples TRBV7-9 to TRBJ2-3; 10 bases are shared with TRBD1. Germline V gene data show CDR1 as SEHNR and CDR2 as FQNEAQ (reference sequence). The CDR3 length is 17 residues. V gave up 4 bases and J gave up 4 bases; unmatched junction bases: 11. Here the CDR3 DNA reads TGTGCCAGCAGCTCTCGAGGAGACAGGGGGCAATCAGATACGCAGTATTTT. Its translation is CASSSRGDRGQSDTQYF.

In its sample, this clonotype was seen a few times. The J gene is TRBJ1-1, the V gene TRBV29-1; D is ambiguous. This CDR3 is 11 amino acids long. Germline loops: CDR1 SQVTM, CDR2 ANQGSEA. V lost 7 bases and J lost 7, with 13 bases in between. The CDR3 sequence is CSADRPVEAFF. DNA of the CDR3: TGCAGCGCCGATAGGCCAGTTGAAGCTTTCTTT.

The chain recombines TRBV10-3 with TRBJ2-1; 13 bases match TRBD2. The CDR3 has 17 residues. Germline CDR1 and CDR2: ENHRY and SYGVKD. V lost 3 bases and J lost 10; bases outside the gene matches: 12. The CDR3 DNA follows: TGTGCCATCAGTGATTACAAAACTAGCGGGAGGGCCCGCGAGCAGTTCTTC. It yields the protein CAISDYKTSGRAREQFF.